This T cell receptor (beta chain) originates from a study of T cell changes during pregnancy in multiple sclerosis. V lost 0 bases and J 2 bases, leaving 8 bases between the germline ends. CDR3 size: 15 residues. Germline V gene lookup returns CDR1 SGHDT and CDR2 YYEEEE. Repertoires were generated with immunoSEQ multiplex PCR, while TCRdb's copy carries only in-frame clones and drops some. This table has more than 50,000 clones, 91% appearing once. The source was peripheral blood, collected after pregnancy. The sequence derives from a female donor in good health, enrolled as a control in a pregnancy study. The V gene is TRBV5-6, the J gene TRBJ2-2, with D perhaps matching TRBD1 (5 bases). The CDR3 reads CASSLGQINTGELFF. Written as DNA, the CDR3 is TGTGCCAGCAGCTTGGGACAGATAAACACCGGGGAGCTGTTTTTT.